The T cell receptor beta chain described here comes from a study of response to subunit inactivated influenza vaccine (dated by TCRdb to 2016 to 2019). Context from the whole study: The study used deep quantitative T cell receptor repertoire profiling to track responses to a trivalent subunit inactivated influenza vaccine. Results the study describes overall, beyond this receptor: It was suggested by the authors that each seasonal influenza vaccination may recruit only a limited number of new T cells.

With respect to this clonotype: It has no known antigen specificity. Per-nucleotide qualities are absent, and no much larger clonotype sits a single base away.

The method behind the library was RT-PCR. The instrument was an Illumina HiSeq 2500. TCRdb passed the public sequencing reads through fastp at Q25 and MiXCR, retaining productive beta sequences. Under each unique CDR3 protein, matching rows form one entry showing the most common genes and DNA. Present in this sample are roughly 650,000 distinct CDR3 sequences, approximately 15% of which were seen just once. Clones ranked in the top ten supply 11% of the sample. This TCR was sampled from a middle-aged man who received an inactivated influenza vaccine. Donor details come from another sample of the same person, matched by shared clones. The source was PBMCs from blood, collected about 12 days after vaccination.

The DNA sequence is TGCAGTGCTAGTAACGGACTAGCGGACTACGAGCAGTACTTC. Translated, this is CSASNGLADYEQYF. In this chain, TRBV20-1 is recombined with TRBJ2-7; 10 middle bases align to TRBD2. V loses 3 bases at its end and J loses 3 bases; junction bases beyond the gene matches: 5. The CDR3 starts with the cysteine, ends with the phenylalanine, and has 14 residues. Left in the record is the CDR3 DNA by itself, 42 bases read in frame from the first base. According to the germline V gene (reference sequence), CDR1 reads DFQATT and CDR2 reads SNEGSKA.